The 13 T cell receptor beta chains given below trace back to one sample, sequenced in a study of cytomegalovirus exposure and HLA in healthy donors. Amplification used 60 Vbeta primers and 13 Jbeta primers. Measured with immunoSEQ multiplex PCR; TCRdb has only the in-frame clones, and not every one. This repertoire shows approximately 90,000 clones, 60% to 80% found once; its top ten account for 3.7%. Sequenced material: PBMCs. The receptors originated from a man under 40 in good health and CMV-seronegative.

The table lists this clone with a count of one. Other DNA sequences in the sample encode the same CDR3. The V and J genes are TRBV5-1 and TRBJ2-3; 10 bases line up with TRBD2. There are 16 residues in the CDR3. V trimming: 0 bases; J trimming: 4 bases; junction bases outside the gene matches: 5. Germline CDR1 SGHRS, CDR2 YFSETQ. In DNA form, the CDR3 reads TGCGCCAGCAGCTTGGCTCTAGCGGGAGCATCAGATACGCAGTATTTT. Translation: CASSLALAGASDTQYF. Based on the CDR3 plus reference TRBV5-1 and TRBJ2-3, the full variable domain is KAGVTQTPRYLIKTRGQQVTLSCSPISGHRSVSWYQQTPGQGLQFLFEYFSETQRNKGNFPGRFSGRQFSNSRSEMNVSTLELGDSALYLCASSLALAGASDTQYFGPGTRLTVL.

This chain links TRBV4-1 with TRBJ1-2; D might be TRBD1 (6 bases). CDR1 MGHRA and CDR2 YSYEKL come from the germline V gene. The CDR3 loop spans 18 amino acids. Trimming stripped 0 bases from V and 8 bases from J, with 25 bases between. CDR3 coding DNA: TGCGCCAGCAGCCAAGATAGGTTCTGGGGGCGATCTGCCCCCGGCTACACCTTC. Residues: CASSQDRFWGRSAPGYTF.

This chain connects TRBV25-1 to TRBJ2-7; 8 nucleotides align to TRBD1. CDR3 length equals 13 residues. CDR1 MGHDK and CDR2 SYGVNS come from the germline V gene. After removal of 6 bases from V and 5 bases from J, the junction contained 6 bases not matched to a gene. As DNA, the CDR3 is TGTGCCAGCAGCCGGACAGGGACCCACGAGCAGTACTTC. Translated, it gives CASSRTGTHEQYF.

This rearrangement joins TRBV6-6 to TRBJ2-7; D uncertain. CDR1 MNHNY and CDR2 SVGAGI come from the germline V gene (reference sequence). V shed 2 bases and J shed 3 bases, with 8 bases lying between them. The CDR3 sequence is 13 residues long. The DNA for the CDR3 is TGTGCCAGCAGTTACGGGCAGAACTACGAGCAGTACTTC. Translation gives CASSYGQNYEQYF.

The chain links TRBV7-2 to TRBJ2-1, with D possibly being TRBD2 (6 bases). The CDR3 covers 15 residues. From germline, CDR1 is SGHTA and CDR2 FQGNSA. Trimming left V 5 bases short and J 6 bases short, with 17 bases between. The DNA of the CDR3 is TGTGCCAGCAGCAAACCCGGGACTGCAGGCAATGAGCAGTTCTTC. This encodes CASSKPGTAGNEQFF. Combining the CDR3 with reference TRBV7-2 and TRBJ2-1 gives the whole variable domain GAGVSQSPSNKVTEKGKDVELRCDPISGHTALYWYRQSLGQGLEFLIYFQGNSAPDKSGLPSDRFSAERTGGSVSTLTIQRTQQEDSAVYLCASSKPGTAGNEQFFGPGTRLTVL.

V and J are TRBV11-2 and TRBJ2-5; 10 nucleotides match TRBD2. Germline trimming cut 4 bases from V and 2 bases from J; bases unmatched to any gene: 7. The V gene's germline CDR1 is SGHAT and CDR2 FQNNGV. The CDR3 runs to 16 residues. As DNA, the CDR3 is TGTGCCAGCAGCTCGAGAACTAGCGGGGTACAAGAGACCCAGTACTTC. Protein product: CASSSRTSGVQETQYF.

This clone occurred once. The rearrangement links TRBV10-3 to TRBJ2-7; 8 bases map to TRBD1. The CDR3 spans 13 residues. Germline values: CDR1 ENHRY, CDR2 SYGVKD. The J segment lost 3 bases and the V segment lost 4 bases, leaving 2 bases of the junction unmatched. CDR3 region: CAISGGTGYEQYF. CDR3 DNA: TGTGCCATCAGTGGAGGGACAGGCTACGAGCAGTACTTC.

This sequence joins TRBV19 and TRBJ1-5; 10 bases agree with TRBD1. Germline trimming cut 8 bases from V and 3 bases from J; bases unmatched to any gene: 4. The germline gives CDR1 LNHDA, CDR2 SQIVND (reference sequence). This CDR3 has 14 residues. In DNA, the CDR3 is TGTGCCAGTTCCGGACAGGGGGACAATCAGCCCCAGCATTTT. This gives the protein CASSGQGDNQPQHF.

Written as DNA, the CDR3 is TGTGCCAGCAGTGCACAGGAGAACACTGAAGCTTTCTTT. Encoded protein: CASSAQENTEAFF. The V gene is TRBV6-4, the J gene TRBJ1-1; a possible D gene is TRBD1 (5 bases). The germline CDR1 and CDR2 sequences are MRHNA and SNTAGT. CDR3 size: 13 residues. V was clipped by 4 bases and J by 1 base, with 7 bases between them.

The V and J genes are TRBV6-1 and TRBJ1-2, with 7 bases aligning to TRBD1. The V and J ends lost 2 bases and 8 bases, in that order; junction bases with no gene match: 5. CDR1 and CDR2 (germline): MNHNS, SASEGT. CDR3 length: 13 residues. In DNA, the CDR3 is TGTGCCAGCAGTGAACCAGGGGGTCGGGGCTACACCTTC. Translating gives CASSEPGGRGYTF.

DNA for the CDR3: TGTGCCAGCAGTAACCAGGGAAACCAAGAGACCCAGTACTTC. Residues: CASSNQGNQETQYF. The genes are TRBV2 and TRBJ2-5, with TRBD1 as a possible D gene (5 bases). The CDR3 is 14 residues long. Trimming pared 5 bases from V and 0 bases from J, leaving 10 bases between. Germline V gives CDR1 SNHLY, CDR2 FYNNEI.

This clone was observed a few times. In DNA, the CDR3 is TGTGCCAGCAGCCAAGACACAGGGGGATCACCCTATAATTCACCCCTCCACTTT. Encoded protein: CASSQDTGGSPYNSPLHF. This sequence joins TRBV4-2 and TRBJ1-6; 8 bases map to TRBD1. The CDR3 extends over 18 amino acids. J was trimmed by 2 bases and V by 0 bases; bases with no gene match: 6. Per the germline V gene, CDR1 is LGHNA and CDR2 is YNFKEQ.

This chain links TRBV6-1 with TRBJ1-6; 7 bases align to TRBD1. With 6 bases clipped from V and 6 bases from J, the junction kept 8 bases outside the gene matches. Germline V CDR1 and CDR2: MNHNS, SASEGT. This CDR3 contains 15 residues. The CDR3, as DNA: TGTGCCAGCAGGAGGGAGACAGGGAGTAATTCACCCCTCCACTTT. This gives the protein CASRRETGSNSPLHF.